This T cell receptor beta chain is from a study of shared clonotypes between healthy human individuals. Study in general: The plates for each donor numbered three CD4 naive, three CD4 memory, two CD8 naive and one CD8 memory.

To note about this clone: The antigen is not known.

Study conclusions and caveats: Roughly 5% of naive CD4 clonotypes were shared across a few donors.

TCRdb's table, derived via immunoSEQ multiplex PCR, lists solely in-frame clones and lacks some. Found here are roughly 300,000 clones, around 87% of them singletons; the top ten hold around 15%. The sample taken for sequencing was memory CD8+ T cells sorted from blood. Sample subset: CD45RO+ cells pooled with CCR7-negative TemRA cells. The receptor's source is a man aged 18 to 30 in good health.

CDR3 sequence: CASSFWGGTNEKLFF. CDR3 bases: TGTGCCAGCAGCTTCTGGGGAGGTACTAATGAAAAACTGTTTTTT. The chain recombines TRBV5-4 with TRBJ1-4; D is unresolved. The CDR3 has 15 residues. Trimming cost V 2 bases and J 2 bases, with 10 bases left between them. Germline V lookup: CDR1 SGHNT, CDR2 YYREEE (reference sequence).